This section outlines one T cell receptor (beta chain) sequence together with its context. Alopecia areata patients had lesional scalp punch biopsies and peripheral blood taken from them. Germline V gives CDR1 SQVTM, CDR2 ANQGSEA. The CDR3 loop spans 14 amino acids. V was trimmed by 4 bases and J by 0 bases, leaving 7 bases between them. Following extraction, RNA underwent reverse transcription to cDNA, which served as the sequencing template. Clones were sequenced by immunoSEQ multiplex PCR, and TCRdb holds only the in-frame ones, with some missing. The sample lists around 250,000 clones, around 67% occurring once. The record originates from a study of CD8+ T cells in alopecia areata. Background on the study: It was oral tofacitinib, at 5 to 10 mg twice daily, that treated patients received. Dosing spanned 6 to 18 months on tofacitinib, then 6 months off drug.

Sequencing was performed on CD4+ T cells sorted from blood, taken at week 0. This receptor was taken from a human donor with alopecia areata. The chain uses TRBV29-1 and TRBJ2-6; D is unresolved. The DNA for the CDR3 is TGCAGCGTTGCCGACCGCTCTGGGGCCAACGTCCTGACTTTC. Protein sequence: CSVADRSGANVLTF.